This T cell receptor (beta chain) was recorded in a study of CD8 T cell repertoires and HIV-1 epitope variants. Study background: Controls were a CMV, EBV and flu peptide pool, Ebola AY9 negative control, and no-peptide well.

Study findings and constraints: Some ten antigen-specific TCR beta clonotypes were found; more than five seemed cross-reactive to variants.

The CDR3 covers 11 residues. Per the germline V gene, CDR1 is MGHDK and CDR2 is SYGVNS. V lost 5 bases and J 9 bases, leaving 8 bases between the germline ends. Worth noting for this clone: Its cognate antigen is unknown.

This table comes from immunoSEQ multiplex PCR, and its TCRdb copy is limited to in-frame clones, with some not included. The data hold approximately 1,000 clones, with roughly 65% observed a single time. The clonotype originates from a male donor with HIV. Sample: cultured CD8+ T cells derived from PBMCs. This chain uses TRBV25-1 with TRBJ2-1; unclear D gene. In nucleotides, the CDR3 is TGTGCCAGCAGTCGGCTCGGTGAGCAGTTCTTC. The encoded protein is CASSRLGEQFF.